This record concerns one T cell receptor (beta chain) sequence. What it recognizes is unknown. Donors sampled were nominally healthy, though unrecorded immune exposures were likely. The CDR3 runs 14 residues. The germline CDR1 and CDR2 sequences are SQVTM and ANQGSEA. Between the trimmed V and J ends, which lost 5 bases and 0 bases, there was a span of 10 bases. The study ran its PCR with 60 Vbeta and 13 Jbeta primers. Clones were sequenced by immunoSEQ multiplex PCR, and TCRdb holds only the in-frame ones, with some missing. Here the sample spans some 150,000 clones, roughly 70% being singletons. This record belongs to a study of cytomegalovirus exposure and HLA in healthy donors. Points from the study as a whole: The classifier, whose performance was assessed in both the original and validation cohorts, reportedly diagnosed cytomegalovirus status with high specificity and sensitivity. For TCR beta chains, V- and J-gene trimming was later linked to a missense DCLRE1C variant. The majority of TCR sequences were rare, yet some public TCRs appeared in many donors.

The sequenced sample consisted of PBMCs. V is TRBV29-1 and J is TRBJ2-2; tentative D call: TRBD1 (5 bases). This clonotype was sampled from a man between 18 and 29 years old in good health and CMV-seropositive. Written as DNA, the CDR3 is TGCAGCGTTACAGGAGATACGAACACCGGGGAGCTGTTTTTT. Amino acids: CSVTGDTNTGELFF.